A single sample is the source of the 4 T cell receptor beta chains below, sequenced in a study of Graves' ophthalmopathy and Graves' hyperthyroidism. RNA transcripts were the template, and TCR beta CDR3 regions were amplified from them. HTBI-primed RT-PCR formed the first round, and a multiplex PCR formed the second. TCRdb re-called the multiplex PCR reads with MiXCR, one entry per CDR3 protein. The sample lists around 590,000 distinct CDR3 sequences; 35% to 40% were seen once. The source material was peripheral blood or thyroid tissue (not recorded which). The source of these receptors is an adult man with Graves' hyperthyroidism.

The chain uses TRBV19 and TRBJ2-5, with 7 bases that match TRBD2. The J call is in doubt because the DNA end fits TRBJ2-1 better. Germline values: CDR1 LNHDA, CDR2 SQIVND (reference sequence). The CDR3 has 11 amino acids. As DNA, the CDR3 is TGTGCCAGTAGTCTGACTAGCGAGCAGTTCTTC. It is translated as CASSLTSEQFF.

A remark on this clonotype: It is likely a read error, because the conserved phenylalanine at the end of the CDR3 is missing. The chain couples TRBV12-3 or TRBV12-4 to TRBJ1-3; TRBD1 might be the D (5 bases). The CDR3 has 14 residues. V lost 5 bases, J lost 0 bases, and 8 bases lay in between. CDR3 DNA: TGTGCCAGCAGTCGGGACTCCTCTGGAAACACCATATATCTT. Its protein product is CASSRDSSGNTIYL.

This clonotype was seen many times. The genes are TRBV5-1 and TRBJ2-7; 7 nucleotides agree with TRBD1. The CDR3 is 13 amino acids. In germline, CDR1 is SGHRS, CDR2 YFSETQ. J was trimmed by 2 bases and V by 8 bases; bases with no gene match: 7. The CDR3 DNA is TGCGCCAGGATGGGACAGATAGCCTACGAGCAGTACTTC. This encodes CARMGQIAYEQYF.

This clonotype was detected many times. CDR3 sequence (DNA): TGTGCCAGCAGCTTAGTGACAGAGACTGGGGCCAACGTCCTGACTTTC. Translating it yields CASSLVTETGANVLTF. The V and J genes are TRBV5-4 and TRBJ2-6, with D possibly matching TRBD1 (5 bases). The CDR3 has 16 amino acids. Germline CDR1 SGHNT, CDR2 YYREEE (reference sequence). The V and J ends lost 2 bases and 2 bases respectively, with 11 bases between them.